This T cell receptor (beta chain) appears in the sequencing data of a study of blood T cell dynamics during melanoma immunotherapy. Study-wide context: Metastatic melanoma patients received first-line pembrolizumab or nivolumab plus ipilimumab. Study-level results: Clones driving repertoire changes may be melanoma-specific or general immune activation.

V gave up 2 bases and J gave up 3 bases, with 14 bases separating them. Germline V gene sequence: CDR1 MNHNS, CDR2 SASEGT. This CDR3 region has 16 residues. Assay used: immunoSEQ multiplex PCR; TCRdb lists only in-frame clones, some missing. The sample lists about 5,000 clones, around 82% occurring once. Noted time point: week 3, after first cycle of checkpoint inhibitor. Apart from two fast progressors, RECIST 1.1 response was judged 12 weeks post-infusion. Prior systemic cancer therapy, immunosuppressant use and other active malignancies excluded patients. Concerning this clone: Its specificity is not known.

This sequence was found in a human donor with melanoma. The sample was blood, taken from a patient treated with checkpoint blockade. V usage is TRBV6-1 and J usage is TRBJ1-5; D remains ambiguous. The CDR3 coding sequence is TGTGCCAGCAGTGAAATGGGTGGCGGTTTCAATCAGCCCCAGCATTTT. Its protein is CASSEMGGGFNQPQHF.